The present T cell receptor (beta chain) was sequenced within a study of blood T cell repertoires in COVID-19. The overall study: Samples came from the United States, Italy and Spain, spanning acute and convalescent COVID-19. The analysed material was cDNA or gDNA that came from T cells, B-cell-depleted T cells, or PBMCs.

Original handling: Amplification of reference gene primers was used by the study to estimate nucleated cell counts. The method was immunoSEQ multiplex PCR; TCRdb's version includes in-frame clones alone and lacks a portion of them. V, J and clone size are taken as reported in that table, and D and trimming were inferred from the DNA itself. The table shows under 90,000 clones, with 70% to 90% occurring only once. The sequence was obtained from a man in his fifties or sixties with acute or convalescent COVID-19. The source material was peripheral blood.

CDR3 DNA sequence: TGTGCCAGCAGAATTAGCGGGGGGGCCATCAATGAGCAGTTCTTC. Translating it yields CASRISGGAINEQFF. The J gene is TRBJ2-1, the V gene TRBV5-4; 11 bases map to TRBD2. Germline V gene lookup returns CDR1 SGHNT and CDR2 YYREEE (reference sequence). The junction had 7 bases not matched to a gene; V was cut back by 5 bases and J by 6 bases. The CDR3 totals 15 residues. The full variable domain, completed using reference TRBV5-4 and TRBJ2-1, is ETGVTQSPTHLIKTRGQQVTLRCSSQSGHNTVSWYQQALGQGPQFIFQYYREEENGRGNFPPRFSGLQFPNYSSELNVNALELDDSALYLCASRISGGAINEQFFGPGTRLTVL.